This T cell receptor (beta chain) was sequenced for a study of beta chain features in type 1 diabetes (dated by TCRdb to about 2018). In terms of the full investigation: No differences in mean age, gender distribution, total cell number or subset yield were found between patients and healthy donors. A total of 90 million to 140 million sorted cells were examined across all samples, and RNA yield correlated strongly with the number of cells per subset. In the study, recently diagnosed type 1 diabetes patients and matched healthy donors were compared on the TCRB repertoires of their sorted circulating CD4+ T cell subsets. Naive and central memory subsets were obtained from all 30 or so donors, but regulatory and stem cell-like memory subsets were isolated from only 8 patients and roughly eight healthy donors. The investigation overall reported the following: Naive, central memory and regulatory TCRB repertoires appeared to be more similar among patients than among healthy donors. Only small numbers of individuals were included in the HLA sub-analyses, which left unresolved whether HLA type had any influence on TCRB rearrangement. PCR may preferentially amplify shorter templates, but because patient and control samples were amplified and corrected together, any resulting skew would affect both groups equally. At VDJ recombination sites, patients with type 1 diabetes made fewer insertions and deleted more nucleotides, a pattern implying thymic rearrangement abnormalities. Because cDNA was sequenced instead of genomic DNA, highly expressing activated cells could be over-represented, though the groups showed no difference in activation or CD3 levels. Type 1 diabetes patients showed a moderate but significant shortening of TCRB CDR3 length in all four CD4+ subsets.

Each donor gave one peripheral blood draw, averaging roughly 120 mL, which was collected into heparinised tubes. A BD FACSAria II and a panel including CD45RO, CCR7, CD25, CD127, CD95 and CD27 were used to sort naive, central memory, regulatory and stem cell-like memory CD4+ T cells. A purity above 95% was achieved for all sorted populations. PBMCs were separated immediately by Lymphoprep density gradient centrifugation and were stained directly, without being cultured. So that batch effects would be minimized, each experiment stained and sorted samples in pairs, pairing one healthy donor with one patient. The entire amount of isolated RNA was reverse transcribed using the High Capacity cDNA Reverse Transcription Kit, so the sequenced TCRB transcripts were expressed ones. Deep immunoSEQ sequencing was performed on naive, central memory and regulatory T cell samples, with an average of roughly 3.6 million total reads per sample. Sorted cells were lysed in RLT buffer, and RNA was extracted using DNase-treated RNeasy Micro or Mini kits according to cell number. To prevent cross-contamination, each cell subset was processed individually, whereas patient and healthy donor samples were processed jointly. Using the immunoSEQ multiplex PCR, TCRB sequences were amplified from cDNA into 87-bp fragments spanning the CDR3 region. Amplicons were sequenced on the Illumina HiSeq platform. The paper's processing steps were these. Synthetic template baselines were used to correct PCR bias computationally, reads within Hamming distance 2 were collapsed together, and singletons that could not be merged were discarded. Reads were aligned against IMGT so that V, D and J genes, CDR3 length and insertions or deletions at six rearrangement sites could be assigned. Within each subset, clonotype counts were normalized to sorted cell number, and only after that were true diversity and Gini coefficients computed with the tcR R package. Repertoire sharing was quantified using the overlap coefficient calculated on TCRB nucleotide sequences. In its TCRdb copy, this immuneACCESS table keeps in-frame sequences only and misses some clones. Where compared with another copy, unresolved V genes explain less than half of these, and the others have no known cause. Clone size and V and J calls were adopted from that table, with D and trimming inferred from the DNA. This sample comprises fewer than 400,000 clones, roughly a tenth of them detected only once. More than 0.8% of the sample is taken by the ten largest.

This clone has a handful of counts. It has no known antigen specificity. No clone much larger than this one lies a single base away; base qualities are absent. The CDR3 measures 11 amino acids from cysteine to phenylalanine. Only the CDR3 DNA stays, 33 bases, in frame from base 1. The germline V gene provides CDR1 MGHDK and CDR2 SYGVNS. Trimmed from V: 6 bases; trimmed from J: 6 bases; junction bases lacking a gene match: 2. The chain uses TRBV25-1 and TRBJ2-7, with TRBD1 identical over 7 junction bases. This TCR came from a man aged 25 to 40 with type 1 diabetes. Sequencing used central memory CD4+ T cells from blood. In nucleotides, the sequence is TGTGCCAGCAGCCGACAGGGCGAGCAGTACTTC. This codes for CASSRQGEQYF.